The clone carrying this T cell receptor (beta chain) was found a few times. The CDR3 is made up of 15 amino acids. The germline V and J ends were trimmed by 0 bases and 8 bases, with 14 bases remaining between them. Per the germline V gene, CDR1 is SGHRS and CDR2 is YFSETQ. The data were taken from a study of T cells after somatic rescue of genetic block. Clones were sequenced by immunoSEQ multiplex PCR, and TCRdb holds only the in-frame ones, with some missing. The sample contains over 10,000 clones, 70% to 75% of which appear only once. The sample comprised peripheral blood mononuclear cells (PBMCs). V is TRBV5-1 and J is TRBJ1-4; D possibly corresponds to TRBD1 (6 bases). This TCR came from a boy aged 5-17 years. DNA of the CDR3: TGCGCCAGCAGCTTGGCCACAGGGTTGAGGGAAAAACTGTTTTTT. It codes for CASSLATGLREKLFF. The variable domain in full, completed from reference TRBV5-1 and TRBJ1-4, reads KAGVTQTPRYLIKTRGQQVTLSCSPISGHRSVSWYQQTPGQGLQFLFEYFSETQRNKGNFPGRFSGRQFSNSRSEMNVSTLELGDSALYLCASSLATGLREKLFFGSGTQLSVL.